This is a list of T cell receptor beta chains from one sample in a study of blood T cells in healthy people across ages. TCRdb used MiXCR to reprocess the 5' RACE reads, holding one entry per CDR3 protein. In the table there are about 1,400,000 distinct CDR3 sequences, almost 60% of which are singletons. Sequenced sample: blood. The source is a man aged 18-30 years in good health. The CDR3 runs from the conserved cysteine through the conserved F or W. A D gene is named only where the DNA matches it firmly. Clone size appears in some rows only: once, few, many, or a class for an expanded clone.

d_gene: TRBD2
j_gene: TRBJ2-7
v_gene: TRBV4-1
abundance: NA
len: 16
CDR3nt: TGCGCCAGCGGCCACGATACTAGCGGGGGATCCTACGAGCAGTACTTC
CDR3aa: CASGHDTSGGSYEQYF

d_gene: NA
j_gene: TRBJ1-2
v_gene: TRBV20-1
abundance: few
len: 15
CDR3nt: TGCAGTGCTAGAGATCGGGGGCAGGCTCCCTATGGCTACACCTTC
CDR3aa: CSARDRGQAPYGYTF

d_gene: TRBD1
j_gene: TRBJ2-5
v_gene: TRBV29-1
abundance: NA
len: 13
CDR3nt: TGCAGCGCTGGACAGGGGGGCGGAGAGACCCAGTACTTC
CDR3aa: CSAGQGGGETQYF

d_gene: TRBD2
j_gene: TRBJ2-3
v_gene: TRBV5-1
abundance: NA
len: 15
CDR3nt: TGCGCCAGCAGCATTGGGACTAGCGTAATGGATACGCAGTATTTT
CDR3aa: CASSIGTSVMDTQYF

d_gene: NA
j_gene: TRBJ2-7
v_gene: TRBV29-1
abundance: NA
len: 12
CDR3nt: TGCAGCGGGGAAATATCCTACAATGAGCAGTACTTC
CDR3aa: CSGEISYNEQYF

d_gene: NA
j_gene: TRBJ1-5
v_gene: TRBV27
abundance: NA
len: 15
CDR3nt: TGTGCCAGTAGTTTACGCCCGGGATCAAGTCAGCCCCAGCATTTT
CDR3aa: CASSLRPGSSQPQHF

d_gene: TRBD1
j_gene: TRBJ2-3
v_gene: TRBV6-5
abundance: NA
len: 15
CDR3nt: TGTGCCAGCAGTATTTCCGGGACAGGGACAGATACGCAGTATTTT
CDR3aa: CASSISGTGTDTQYF

d_gene: TRBD1
j_gene: TRBJ2-5
v_gene: TRBV6-5
abundance: once
len: 15
CDR3nt: TGTGCCAGCAGTTCGGGACAGGTGGCCGGAGAGACCCAGTACTTC
CDR3aa: CASSSGQVAGETQYF

d_gene: NA
j_gene: TRBJ2-7
v_gene: TRBV6-6
abundance: NA
len: 16
CDR3nt: TGTGCCAGCAGCCTCAAAGGGCAGATGCCCCTTTACGAGCAGTACTTC
CDR3aa: CASSLKGQMPLYEQYF

d_gene: TRBD1
j_gene: TRBJ1-2
v_gene: TRBV25-1
abundance: NA
len: 14
CDR3nt: TGTGCCAGCAGTAGCCGGACAGGGGGCTCTGGCTACACCTTC
CDR3aa: CASSSRTGGSGYTF

d_gene: NA
j_gene: TRBJ2-2
v_gene: TRBV12-3/TRBV12-4
abundance: NA
len: 17
CDR3nt: TGCGCCAGCAGTTTAGCGCCGGGCAGTACGAACACCGGGGAGCTGTTTTTT
CDR3aa: CASSLAPGSTNTGELFF

d_gene: NA
j_gene: TRBJ2-1
v_gene: TRBV6-1
abundance: NA
len: 14
CDR3nt: TGTGCCAGCAGTGAAGAGAACAGGTTCAATGAGCAGTTCTTC
CDR3aa: CASSEENRFNEQFF

d_gene: TRBD1
j_gene: TRBJ2-7
v_gene: TRBV25-1
abundance: few
len: 15
CDR3nt: TGTGCCAGCAGTGAAAGAGGACAGGGGTCCTACGAGCAGTACTTC
CDR3aa: CASSERGQGSYEQYF

d_gene: TRBD2
j_gene: TRBJ2-7
v_gene: TRBV7-2
abundance: NA
len: 15
CDR3nt: TGTGCCAGCAGCTTCAGAGCGGGGGGGCCGGATGAGCAGTACTTC
CDR3aa: CASSFRAGGPDEQYF

d_gene: NA
j_gene: TRBJ2-7
v_gene: TRBV15
abundance: NA
len: 15
CDR3nt: TGTGCCACCAGCAGAACCTCGACAAGGGGCGACGAGCAGTACTTC
CDR3aa: CATSRTSTRGDEQYF

d_gene: TRBD2
j_gene: TRBJ2-3
v_gene: TRBV6-2/TRBV6-3
abundance: few
len: 19
CDR3nt: TGTGCCAGCAGTTACTTTCAATTGCCAGCGGGAGGGCCAGAAGATACGCAGTATTTT
CDR3aa: CASSYFQLPAGGPEDTQYF

d_gene: NA
j_gene: TRBJ2-1
v_gene: TRBV4-2
abundance: NA
len: 15
CDR3nt: TGTGCCAGCAGCCTGGTGGGGGGCCGCTACAATGAGCAGTTCTTC
CDR3aa: CASSLVGGRYNEQFF

d_gene: NA
j_gene: TRBJ1-1
v_gene: TRBV12-3/TRBV12-4
abundance: NA
len: 15
CDR3nt: TGTGCCAGCAGTTTACGGAGAGGCCTCCCCACTGAAGCTTTCTTT
CDR3aa: CASSLRRGLPTEAFF

d_gene: TRBD2
j_gene: TRBJ2-1
v_gene: TRBV20-1
abundance: NA
len: 12
CDR3nt: TGCGCCGGGACTAGAAGGATCAGTGAGCAGTTCTTC
CDR3aa: CAGTRRISEQFF

d_gene: NA
j_gene: TRBJ2-2
v_gene: TRBV5-1
abundance: NA
len: 12
CDR3nt: TGCGCCAGCAGCGTCACCGCCGGGGAGCTGTTTTTT
CDR3aa: CASSVTAGELFF

d_gene: NA
j_gene: TRBJ2-3
v_gene: TRBV24-1
abundance: NA
len: 14
CDR3nt: TGTGCCACCAGTGATGTGGGAACTTCGGATACGCAGTATTTT
CDR3aa: CATSDVGTSDTQYF

d_gene: NA
j_gene: TRBJ2-3
v_gene: TRBV6-5
abundance: NA
len: 14
CDR3nt: TGTGCCAGCAGTTACTCCGGGCAATTTCGTACGCAGTATTTT
CDR3aa: CASSYSGQFRTQYF

d_gene: TRBD1
j_gene: TRBJ1-2
v_gene: TRBV6-1
abundance: NA
len: 13
CDR3nt: TGTGCCAGCCGAGGGGGCGCCTGGTATGGCTACACCTTC
CDR3aa: CASRGGAWYGYTF

d_gene: NA
j_gene: TRBJ1-2
v_gene: TRBV20-1
abundance: NA
len: 15
CDR3nt: TGCAGTGCGTCAGAGGGGGTGAAATTCAACTATGGCTACACCTTC
CDR3aa: CSASEGVKFNYGYTF

d_gene: NA
j_gene: TRBJ1-2
v_gene: TRBV12-3/TRBV12-4
abundance: NA
len: 14
CDR3nt: TGTGCCAGCAGTTTAGGGGGGACGGTCTATGGCTACACCTTC
CDR3aa: CASSLGGTVYGYTF

d_gene: TRBD2
j_gene: TRBJ2-1
v_gene: TRBV20-1
abundance: NA
len: 15
CDR3nt: TGCAGTGCTAACGGACTAGCGGGGGGCCTCAATGAGCAGTTCTTC
CDR3aa: CSANGLAGGLNEQFF

d_gene: TRBD2
j_gene: TRBJ2-1
v_gene: TRBV12-3/TRBV12-4
abundance: NA
len: 18
CDR3nt: TGTGCCAGCAGCTACCCGGGACTAGCGGGAGTGCTATACAATGAGCAGTTCTTC
CDR3aa: CASSYPGLAGVLYNEQFF

d_gene: TRBD1
j_gene: TRBJ2-2
v_gene: TRBV3-1
abundance: NA
len: 16
CDR3nt: TGTGCCAGCAGCCAGGGATGGACAGGGGGCGGCGGGGAGCTGTTTTTT
CDR3aa: CASSQGWTGGGGELFF

d_gene: NA
j_gene: TRBJ1-1
v_gene: TRBV12-3/TRBV12-4
abundance: NA
len: 10
CDR3nt: TGTGCCAGCAGTTTCAAGGAAGCTTTCTTT
CDR3aa: CASSFKEAFF

d_gene: NA
j_gene: TRBJ2-7
v_gene: TRBV4-2
abundance: NA
len: 14
CDR3nt: TGTGCCAGCAGCCAAGAGGCCATAGCCTACGAGCAGTACTTC
CDR3aa: CASSQEAIAYEQYF

d_gene: TRBD1
j_gene: TRBJ2-7
v_gene: TRBV20-1
abundance: NA
len: 12
CDR3nt: TGCAGTGCTCCGGGACAGGGGAGCGAGCAGTACTTC
CDR3aa: CSAPGQGSEQYF

d_gene: TRBD1
j_gene: TRBJ2-1
v_gene: TRBV7-9
abundance: NA
len: 14
CDR3nt: TGTGCCAGCAGCTCGGACAGGGAGTACAATGAGCAGTTCTTC
CDR3aa: CASSSDREYNEQFF

d_gene: NA
j_gene: TRBJ1-5
v_gene: TRBV11-2
abundance: once
len: 16
CDR3nt: TGTGCCAGCAGCTTAGATCAAGGGGTAGCATATCAGCCCCAGCATTTT
CDR3aa: CASSLDQGVAYQPQHF

d_gene: NA
j_gene: TRBJ2-6
v_gene: TRBV15
abundance: NA
len: 13
CDR3nt: TGTGCCATCACTCTCTCTGGGGCCAACGTCCTGACTTTC
CDR3aa: CAITLSGANVLTF

d_gene: NA
j_gene: TRBJ1-2
v_gene: TRBV6-6
abundance: NA
len: 13
CDR3nt: TGTGCCAGCAGTTACTACTCAGGGACCGGCTACACCTTC
CDR3aa: CASSYYSGTGYTF

d_gene: NA
j_gene: TRBJ2-1
v_gene: TRBV25-1
abundance: few
len: 15
CDR3nt: TGTGCCAGCAGTGACGGTTCTAGCCATAACAATGAGCAGTTCTTC
CDR3aa: CASSDGSSHNNEQFF

d_gene: NA
j_gene: TRBJ2-3
v_gene: TRBV5-1
abundance: few
len: 12
CDR3nt: TGCGCCAGCAGCTTTAACGAAGATACGCAGTATTTT
CDR3aa: CASSFNEDTQYF

d_gene: TRBD2
j_gene: TRBJ2-7
v_gene: TRBV11-2
abundance: once
len: 14
CDR3nt: TGTGCCAGCAACTTGGGACTAGCTCTCTACGAGCAGTACTTC
CDR3aa: CASNLGLALYEQYF